The following is a TCR beta chain sequence with its context. Its specificity is unknown. The data derive from a study of vaccination and CD4 T cells after COVID-19. Study findings and constraints: Median roughly 86% of reactive clones detected in convalescent patients emerged only post-vaccination.

Treatment of the sample: roughly 11-day PBMC culture with coronavirus spike peptide pools or control peptides (ViraFEST assay). Scientists separated out CD4+ T cells through negative selection following 10 days in culture. Oncomine TCR Beta short-read sequencing was applied to DNA from cultured CD4+ T cells. TCRdb passed the PCR reads through MiXCR, listing each CDR3 protein once. Here the sample spans about 15,000 distinct CDR3 sequences, about 39% being singletons. Sequencing used CD4+ T cells from blood, cultured in vitro, obtained before SARS-CoV-2 vaccination. The clonotype was recovered from a human donor who had recovered from COVID-19.

CDR3 in DNA: TGTGCCAGCAGCCCAGACGGGTATAATTCACCCCTCCACTTT. It encodes CASSPDGYNSPLHF. The chain joins TRBV7-8 to TRBJ1-6; D ambiguous. This CDR3 is built from 14 residues. Germline CDR1 is SGHVS and CDR2 is FQNEAQ. V lost 5 bases to trimming and J lost 4 bases, with 9 bases between them.